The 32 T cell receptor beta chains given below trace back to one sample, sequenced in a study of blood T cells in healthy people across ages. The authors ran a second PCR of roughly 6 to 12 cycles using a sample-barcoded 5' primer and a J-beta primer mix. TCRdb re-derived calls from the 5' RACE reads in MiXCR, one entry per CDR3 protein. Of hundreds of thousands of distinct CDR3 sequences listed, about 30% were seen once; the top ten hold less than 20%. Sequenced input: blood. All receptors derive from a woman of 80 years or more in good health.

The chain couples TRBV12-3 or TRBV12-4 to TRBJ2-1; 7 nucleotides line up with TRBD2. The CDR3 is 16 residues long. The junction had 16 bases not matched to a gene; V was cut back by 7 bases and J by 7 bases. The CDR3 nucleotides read TGTGCCAGCAAAACTAAAGCGGGGCCATTTAATAATGAGCAGTTCTTC. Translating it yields CASKTKAGPFNNEQFF.

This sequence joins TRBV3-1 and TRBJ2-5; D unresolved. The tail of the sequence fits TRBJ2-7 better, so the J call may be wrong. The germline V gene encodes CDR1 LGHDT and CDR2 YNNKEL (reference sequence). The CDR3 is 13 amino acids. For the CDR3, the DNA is TGTGCCAGCAGCCAAGGAGGTGCCCACGAGCAGTACTTC. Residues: CASSQGGAHEQYF.

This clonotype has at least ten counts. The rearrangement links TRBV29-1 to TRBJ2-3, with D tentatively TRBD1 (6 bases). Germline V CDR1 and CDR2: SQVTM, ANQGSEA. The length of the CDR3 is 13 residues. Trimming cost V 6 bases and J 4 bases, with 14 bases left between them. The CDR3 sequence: CSVRGGRADTQYF. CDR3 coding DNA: TGCAGCGTCCGAGGGGGTCGGGCAGATACGCAGTATTTT.

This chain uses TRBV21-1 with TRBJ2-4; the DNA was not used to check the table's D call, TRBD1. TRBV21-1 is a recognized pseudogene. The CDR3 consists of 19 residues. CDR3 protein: CASSLQPRTGLLAKNIRYF. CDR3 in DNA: TGTGCCAGCAGCCTTCAGCCGAGGACAGGACTCCTAGCCAAAAACATTCGGTACTTC.

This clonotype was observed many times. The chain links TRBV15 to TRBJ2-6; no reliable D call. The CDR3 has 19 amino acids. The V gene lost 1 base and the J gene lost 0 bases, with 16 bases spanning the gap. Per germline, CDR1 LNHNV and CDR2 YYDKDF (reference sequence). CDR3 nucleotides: TGTGCCACCAGCAGAGGGGCAGCCATTAAAGCCTCTGGGGCCAACGTCCTGACTTTC. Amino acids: CATSRGAAIKASGANVLTF.

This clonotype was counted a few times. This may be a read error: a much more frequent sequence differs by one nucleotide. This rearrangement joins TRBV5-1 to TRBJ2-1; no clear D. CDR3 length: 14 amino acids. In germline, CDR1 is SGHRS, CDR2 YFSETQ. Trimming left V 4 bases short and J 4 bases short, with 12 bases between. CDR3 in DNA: TGCGCCAGCAGCGGTGGTAAGGGTTACAATGAGCAGTTCTTC. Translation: CASSGGKGYNEQFF.

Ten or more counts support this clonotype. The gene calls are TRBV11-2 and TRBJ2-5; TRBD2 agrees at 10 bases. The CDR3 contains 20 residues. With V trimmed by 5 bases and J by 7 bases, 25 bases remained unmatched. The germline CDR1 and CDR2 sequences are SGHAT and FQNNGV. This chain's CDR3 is CASSLSRAGTSERGIRTQYF. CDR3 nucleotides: TGTGCCAGCAGCCTCTCTCGGGCCGGGACTAGCGAGCGGGGTATTAGGACCCAGTACTTC.

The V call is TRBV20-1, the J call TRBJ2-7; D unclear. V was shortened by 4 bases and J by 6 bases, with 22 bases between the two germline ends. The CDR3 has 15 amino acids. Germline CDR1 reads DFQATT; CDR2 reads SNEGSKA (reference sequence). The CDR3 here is CSATKVAALTCEQYF. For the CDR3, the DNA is TGCAGTGCTACCAAGGTGGCAGCCCTAACCTGCGAGCAGTACTTC.

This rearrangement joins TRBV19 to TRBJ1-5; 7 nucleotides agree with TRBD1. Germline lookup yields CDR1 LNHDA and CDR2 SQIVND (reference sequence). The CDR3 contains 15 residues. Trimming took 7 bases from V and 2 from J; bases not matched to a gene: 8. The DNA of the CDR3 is TGTGCCAGTACCTCAGGGGGTCTTGGCAATCAGCCCCAGCATTTT. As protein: CASTSGGLGNQPQHF.

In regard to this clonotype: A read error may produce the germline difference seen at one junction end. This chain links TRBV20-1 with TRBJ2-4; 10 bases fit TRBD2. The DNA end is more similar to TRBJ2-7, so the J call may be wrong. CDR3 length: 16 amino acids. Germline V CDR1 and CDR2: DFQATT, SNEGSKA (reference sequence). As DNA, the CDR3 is TGCAGTGCTAGAGGCCAACTAGCGGGGACTTCCTGCGAGCAGTACTTC. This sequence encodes CSARGQLAGTSCEQYF.

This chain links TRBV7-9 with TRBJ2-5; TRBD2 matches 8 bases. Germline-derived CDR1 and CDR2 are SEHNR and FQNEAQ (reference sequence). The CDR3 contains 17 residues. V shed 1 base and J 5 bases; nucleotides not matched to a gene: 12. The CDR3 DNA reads TGTGCCAGCAGCTTAGATGCGGGGGGTCCCCGCGTGGAGACCCAGTACTTC. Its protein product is CASSLDAGGPRVETQYF.

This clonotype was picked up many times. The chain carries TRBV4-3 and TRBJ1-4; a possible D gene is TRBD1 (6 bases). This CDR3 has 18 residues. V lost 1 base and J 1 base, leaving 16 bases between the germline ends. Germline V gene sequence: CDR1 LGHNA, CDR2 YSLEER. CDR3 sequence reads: CASSQAAGARGTNEKLFF. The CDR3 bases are TGCGCCAGCAGCCAAGCTGCGGGGGCTCGGGGAACTAATGAAAAACTGTTTTTT.

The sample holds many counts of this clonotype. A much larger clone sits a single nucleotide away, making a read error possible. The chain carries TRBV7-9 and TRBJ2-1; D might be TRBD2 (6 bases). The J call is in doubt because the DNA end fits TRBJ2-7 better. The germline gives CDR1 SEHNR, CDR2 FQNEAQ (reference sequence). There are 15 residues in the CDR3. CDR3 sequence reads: CASSLAGGSYNEQYF. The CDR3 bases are TGTGCCAGCAGCTTAGCGGGGGGATCCTACAATGAGCAGTACTTC.

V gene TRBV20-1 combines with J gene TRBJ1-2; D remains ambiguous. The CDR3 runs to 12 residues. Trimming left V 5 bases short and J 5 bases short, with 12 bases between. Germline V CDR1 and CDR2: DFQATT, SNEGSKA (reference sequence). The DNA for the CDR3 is TGCAGTGCTTCGGCCCTCGATTATGGCTACACCTTC. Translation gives CSASALDYGYTF.

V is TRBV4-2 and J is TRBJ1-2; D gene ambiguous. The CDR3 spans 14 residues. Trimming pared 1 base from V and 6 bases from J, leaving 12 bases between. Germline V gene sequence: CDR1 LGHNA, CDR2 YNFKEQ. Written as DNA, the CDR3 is TGTGCCAGCAGCCAAGGAGATTTTCGGCATGGCTACACCTTC. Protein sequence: CASSQGDFRHGYTF.

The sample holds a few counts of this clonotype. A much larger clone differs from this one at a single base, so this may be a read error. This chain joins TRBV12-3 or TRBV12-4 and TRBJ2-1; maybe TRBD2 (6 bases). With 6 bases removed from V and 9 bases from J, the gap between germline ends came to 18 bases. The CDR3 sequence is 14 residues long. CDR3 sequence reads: CASSLGAGCGEQFF. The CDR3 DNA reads TGTGCCAGCAGCCTTGGCGCGGGGTGCGGTGAGCAGTTCTTC.

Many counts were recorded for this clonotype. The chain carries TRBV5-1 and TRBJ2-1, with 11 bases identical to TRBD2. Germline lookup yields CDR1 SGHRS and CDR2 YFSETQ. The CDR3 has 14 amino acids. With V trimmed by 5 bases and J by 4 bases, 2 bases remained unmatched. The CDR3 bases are TGCGCCAGCAGGACTAGCGGGGTTTACAATGAGCAGTTCTTC. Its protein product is CASRTSGVYNEQFF.

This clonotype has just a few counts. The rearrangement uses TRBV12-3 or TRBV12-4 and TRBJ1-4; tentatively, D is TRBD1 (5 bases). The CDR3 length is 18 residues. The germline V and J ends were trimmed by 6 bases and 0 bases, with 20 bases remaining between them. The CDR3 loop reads CASSPFSGDFATNEKLFF. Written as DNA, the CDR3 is TGTGCCAGCAGCCCCTTCTCCGGGGACTTTGCAACTAATGAAAAACTGTTTTTT.

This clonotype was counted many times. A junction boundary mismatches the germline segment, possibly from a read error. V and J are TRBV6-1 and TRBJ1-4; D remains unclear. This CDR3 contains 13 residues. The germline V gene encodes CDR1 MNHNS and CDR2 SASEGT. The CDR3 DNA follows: TGTGCCAGCAGTCAAGCCATCAATGAAAAACTGTTTTTT. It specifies CASSQAINEKLFF.

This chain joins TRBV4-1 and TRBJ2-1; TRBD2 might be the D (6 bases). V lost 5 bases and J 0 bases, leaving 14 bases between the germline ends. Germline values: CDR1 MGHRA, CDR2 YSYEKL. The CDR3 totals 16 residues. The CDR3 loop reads CASSLFAGSSYNEQFF. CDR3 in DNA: TGCGCCAGCAGCTTGTTTGCGGGGAGCTCCTACAATGAGCAGTTCTTC.

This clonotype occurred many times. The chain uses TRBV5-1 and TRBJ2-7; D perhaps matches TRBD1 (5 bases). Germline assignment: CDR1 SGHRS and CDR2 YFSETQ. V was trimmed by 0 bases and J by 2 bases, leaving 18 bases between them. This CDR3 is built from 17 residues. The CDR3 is CASSLGMTAPSPYEQYF. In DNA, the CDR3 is TGCGCCAGCAGCTTGGGGATGACAGCTCCCTCTCCCTACGAGCAGTACTTC.

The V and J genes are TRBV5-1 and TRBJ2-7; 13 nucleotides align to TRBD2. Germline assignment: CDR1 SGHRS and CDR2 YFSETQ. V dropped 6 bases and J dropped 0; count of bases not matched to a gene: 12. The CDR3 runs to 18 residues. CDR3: CASTGRTSGGTSSYEQYF. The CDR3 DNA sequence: TGCGCCAGCACGGGGAGGACTAGCGGGGGTACGAGCTCCTACGAGCAGTACTTC.

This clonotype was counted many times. CDR3 DNA: TGTGCCAGCGAGGGACTACTCACAGATACGCAGTATTTT. It yields the protein CASEGLLTDTQYF. The V call is TRBV6-2 or TRBV6-3, the J call TRBJ2-3, with 7 bases identical to TRBD2. Per germline, CDR1 MNHEY and CDR2 SVGEGT. The CDR3 contains 13 residues. V lost 8 bases to trimming and J lost 2 bases; unmatched junction nucleotides: 4.

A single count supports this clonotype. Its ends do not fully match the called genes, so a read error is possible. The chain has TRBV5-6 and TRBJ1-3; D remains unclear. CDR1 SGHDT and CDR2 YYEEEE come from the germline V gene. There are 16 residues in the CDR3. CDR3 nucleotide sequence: TGTGCCAGCAGCTTGGGTCCGGGTCTGATTGGAAGCACCATATATTTT. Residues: CASSLGPGLIGSTIYF.

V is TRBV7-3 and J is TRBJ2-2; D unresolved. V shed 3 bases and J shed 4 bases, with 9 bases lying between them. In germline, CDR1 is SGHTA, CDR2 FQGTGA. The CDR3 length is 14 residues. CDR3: CASSLGLSTGELFF. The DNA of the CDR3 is TGTGCCAGCAGCTTGGGTCTTTCCACCGGGGAGCTGTTTTTT. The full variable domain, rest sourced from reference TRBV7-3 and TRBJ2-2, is GAGVSQTPSNKVTEKGKYVELRCDPISGHTALYWYRQSLGQGPEFLIYFQGTGAADDSGLPNDRFFAVRPEGSVSTLKIQRTERGDSAVYLCASSLGLSTGELFFGEGSRLTVL.

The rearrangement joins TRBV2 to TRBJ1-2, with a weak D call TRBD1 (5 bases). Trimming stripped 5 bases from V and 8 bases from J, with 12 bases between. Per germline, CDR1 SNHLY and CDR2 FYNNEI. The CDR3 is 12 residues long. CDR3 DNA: TGTGCCAGCAGTCCTGGGACGAGGGGCTACACCTTC. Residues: CASSPGTRGYTF.

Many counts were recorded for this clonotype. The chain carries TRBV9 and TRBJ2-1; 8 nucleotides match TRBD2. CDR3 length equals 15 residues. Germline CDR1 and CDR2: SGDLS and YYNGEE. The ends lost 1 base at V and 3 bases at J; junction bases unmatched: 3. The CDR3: CASSVSSGVYNEQFF. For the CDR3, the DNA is TGTGCCAGCAGCGTAAGTAGCGGGGTCTACAATGAGCAGTTCTTC.

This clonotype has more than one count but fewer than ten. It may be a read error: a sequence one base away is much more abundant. CDR3 region: CASSLIGPQDRRQETQYF. The CDR3 DNA follows: TGTGCCAGCAGCTTAATTGGACCGCAGGACAGGAGACAAGAGACCCAGTACTTC. The genes are TRBV7-3 and TRBJ2-5; 7 bases fit TRBD1. Germline V gives CDR1 SGHTA, CDR2 FQGTGA. Germline trimming cut 1 base from V and 2 bases from J; bases unmatched to any gene: 13. There are 18 residues in the CDR3.

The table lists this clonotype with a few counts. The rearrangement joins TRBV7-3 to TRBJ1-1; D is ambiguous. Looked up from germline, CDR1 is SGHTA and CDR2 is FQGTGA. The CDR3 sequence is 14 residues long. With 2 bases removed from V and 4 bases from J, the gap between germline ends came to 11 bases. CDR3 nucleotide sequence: TGTGCCAGCAGCTTAGTGTCGGGTGGCACTGAAGCTTTCTTT. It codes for CASSLVSGGTEAFF.

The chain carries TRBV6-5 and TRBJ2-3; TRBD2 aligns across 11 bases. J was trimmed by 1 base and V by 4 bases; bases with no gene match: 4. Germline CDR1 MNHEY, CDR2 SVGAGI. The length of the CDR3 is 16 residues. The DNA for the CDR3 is TGTGCCAGCAGTTTTAGCGGGGGGGCCGGCACAGATACGCAGTATTTT. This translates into CASSFSGGAGTDTQYF.

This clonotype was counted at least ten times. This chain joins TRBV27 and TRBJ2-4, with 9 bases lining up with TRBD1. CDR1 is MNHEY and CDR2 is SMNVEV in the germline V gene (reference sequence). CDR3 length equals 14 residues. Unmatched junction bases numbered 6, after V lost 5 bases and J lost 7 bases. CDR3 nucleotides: TGTGCCAGCAGTCTAACAGGGGGCGCGAACATTCAGTACTTC. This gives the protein CASSLTGGANIQYF.

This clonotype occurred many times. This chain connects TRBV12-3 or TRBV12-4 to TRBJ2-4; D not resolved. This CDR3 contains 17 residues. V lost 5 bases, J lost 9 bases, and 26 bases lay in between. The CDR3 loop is CASSPGLTLLLNGIQYF. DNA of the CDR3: TGTGCCAGCAGTCCGGGCCTCACACTTCTTTTAAATGGCATTCAGTACTTC.